These 16 T cell receptor beta chains came from one sample sequenced in a study of cytomegalovirus exposure and HLA in healthy donors. Both 60 Vbeta primers and 13 Jbeta primers went into the PCR. The data were produced by immunoSEQ multiplex PCR, yet TCRdb's version contains in-frame clones alone and is incomplete. Recorded here are tens of thousands of clones; the top ten clones represent about 3.8%. Sequencing was done on a sample of PBMCs. Receptors originate from a female donor in good health and CMV-seropositive.

V gene TRBV2 combines with J gene TRBJ1-5; no firm D call. V shed 6 bases and J shed 9 bases, with 18 bases lying between them. The CDR3 has 14 amino acids. Germline CDR1 reads SNHLY; CDR2 reads FYNNEI. Here the CDR3 reads CASSQINSAGPQHF. CDR3 DNA: TGTGCCAGCAGCCAAATTAACTCCGCGGGGCCCCAGCATTTT.

The rearrangement links TRBV4-1 to TRBJ2-5; perhaps TRBD1 as D (6 bases). Germline values: CDR1 MGHRA, CDR2 YSYEKL. Trimming left V 1 base short and J 4 bases short, with 13 bases between. This CDR3 is 15 amino acids long. CDR3 in DNA: TGCGCCAGCAGCCAAGTCTTAAAAGGGGGAGAGACCCAGTACTTC. It codes for CASSQVLKGGETQYF.

CDR3 region: CASSTTGGNEQFF. The CDR3 DNA reads TGTGCCAGTAGTACCACAGGGGGTAATGAGCAGTTCTTC. The V and J genes are TRBV19 and TRBJ2-1; 8 bases line up with TRBD1. The CDR3 consists of 13 residues. Germline CDR1 and CDR2: LNHDA and SQIVND (reference sequence). The V and J ends lost 4 bases and 7 bases, in that order; junction bases with no gene match: 3.

The J gene is TRBJ1-2, the V gene TRBV6-5; D unclear. V lost 2 bases, J lost 8 bases, and 12 bases lay in between. Germline CDR1 reads MNHEY; CDR2 reads SVGAGI. This CDR3 region has 13 residues. In DNA form, the CDR3 reads TGTGCCAGCAGTTACGGCCGCGCGGGAGGCTACACCTTC. Residues: CASSYGRAGGYTF.

The V call is TRBV6-6, the J call TRBJ2-7, with 8 bases that match TRBD2. Germline V gene data show CDR1 as MNHNY and CDR2 as SVGAGI (reference sequence). After removal of 6 bases from V and 5 bases from J, the junction contained 6 bases not matched to a gene. The CDR3 extends over 13 amino acids. CDR3 nucleotide sequence: TGTGCCAGCAGACCCGGGGGGGTGGACGAGCAGTACTTC. It translates to CASRPGGVDEQYF.

The chain carries TRBV29-1 and TRBJ2-1; TRBD2 matches at 14 bases. This CDR3 has 16 residues. V shed 6 bases, J shed 9 bases, and the junction held 13 bases outside the gene matches. The germline gives CDR1 SQVTM, CDR2 ANQGSEA. The CDR3: CSVWVGTSGRVGEQFF. DNA of the CDR3: TGCAGCGTCTGGGTCGGGACTAGCGGGAGAGTCGGTGAGCAGTTCTTC.

The chain is built from TRBV4-1 and TRBJ2-1; D might be TRBD2 (5 bases). Germline V CDR1 and CDR2: MGHRA, YSYEKL. Trimming took off 0 bases at V and 8 bases at J, with 20 bases between the two ends. This CDR3 region has 17 residues. The CDR3 region has the DNA TGCGCCAGCAGCCAAGATCGGGGAGCGACTGGGGTCGATGAGCAGTTCTTC. It yields the protein CASSQDRGATGVDEQFF.

The V gene is TRBV18, the J gene TRBJ1-2, with D maybe TRBD1 (5 bases). V lost 6 bases and J lost 8, with 13 bases in between. Per the germline V gene, CDR1 is KGHSH and CDR2 is LQKENI. The CDR3 is 12 amino acids. CDR3 in amino acids: CASSQDNRGYTF. CDR3 in DNA: TGTGCCAGCTCTCAGGACAACAGGGGCTACACCTTC.

The genes are TRBV27 and TRBJ2-2; tentative D call: TRBD1 (6 bases). The CDR3 contains 13 residues. Germline-derived CDR1 and CDR2 are MNHEY and SMNVEV (reference sequence). The V and J ends lost 5 bases and 6 bases respectively, with 10 bases between them. For the CDR3, the DNA is TGTGCCAGCAGTAAACAGGGTCCCGGGGAGCTGTTTTTT. This translates into CASSKQGPGELFF.

This chain joins TRBV5-1 and TRBJ1-1; D possibly corresponds to TRBD1 (5 bases). Trimming removed 3 bases from V and 1 base from J, with 25 bases in between. CDR3 length equals 19 residues. Germline CDR1 is SGHRS and CDR2 is YFSETQ. The CDR3 spells CASSSLGPRKDTRNTEAFF. The CDR3 DNA is TGCGCCAGCAGCTCCCTGGGCCCAAGGAAGGACACCCGGAACACTGAAGCTTTCTTT. Combining the CDR3 with reference TRBV5-1 and TRBJ1-1 gives the whole variable domain KAGVTQTPRYLIKTRGQQVTLSCSPISGHRSVSWYQQTPGQGLQFLFEYFSETQRNKGNFPGRFSGRQFSNSRSEMNVSTLELGDSALYLCASSSLGPRKDTRNTEAFFGQGTRLTVV.

The rearrangement joins TRBV6-5 to TRBJ2-7; TRBD2 agrees at 8 bases. Germline V gives CDR1 MNHEY, CDR2 SVGAGI. The CDR3 contains 15 residues. The V and J ends lost 0 bases and 2 bases, in that order; junction bases with no gene match: 3. This CDR3 reads CASSYSGGLAYEQYF. CDR3 sequence (DNA): TGTGCCAGCAGTTACTCGGGGGGACTAGCCTACGAGCAGTACTTC.

The chain is built from TRBV28 and TRBJ2-7; 9 bases line up with TRBD1. J lost 5 bases, V lost 5 bases, and 10 bases had no gene match. From germline, CDR1 is MDHEN and CDR2 SYDVKM. This CDR3 is built from 15 residues. CDR3 coding DNA: TGTGCCAGCAGTACGCCCGGGACAGGGTGGGACGAGCAGTACTTC. Protein sequence: CASSTPGTGWDEQYF.

The rearrangement joins TRBV27 to TRBJ2-3; D call uncertain. The CDR3 length is 13 residues. Germline V CDR1 and CDR2: MNHEY, SMNVEV (reference sequence). Trimming took off 2 bases at V and 5 bases at J, with 8 bases between the two ends. This CDR3 is CASSLAPRDTQYF. DNA of the CDR3: TGTGCCAGCAGTTTAGCCCCTAGAGATACGCAGTATTTT.

The chain links TRBV27 to TRBJ2-3; D perhaps matches TRBD1 (5 bases). V gave up 1 base and J gave up 8 bases, with 16 bases separating them. CDR3 size: 15 residues. Germline-derived CDR1 and CDR2 are MNHEY and SMNVEV (reference sequence). CDR3 amino acids: CASSLYPPGIGTQYF. The CDR3, as DNA: TGTGCCAGCAGTTTATACCCCCCAGGGATCGGTACGCAGTATTTT.

J is TRBJ2-7 and V is TRBV5-4, with 7 bases aligning to TRBD1. CDR3 size: 14 residues. Germline V gene sequence: CDR1 SGHNT, CDR2 YYREEE (reference sequence). Germline trimming cut 4 bases from V and 6 bases from J; bases unmatched to any gene: 10. This chain's CDR3 is CASSRGQSLGEQYF. Written as DNA, the CDR3 is TGTGCCAGCAGCCGGGGACAGTCCTTGGGCGAGCAGTACTTC.

The genes are TRBV11-1 and TRBJ2-5, with 9 bases that match TRBD2. V trimming: 5 bases; J trimming: 4 bases; junction bases outside the gene matches: 8. The CDR3 consists of 15 residues. The germline CDR1 and CDR2 sequences are SGHAT and FQDESV (reference sequence). The CDR3 loop is CASSLGLAGRETQYF. The CDR3 DNA sequence: TGTGCCAGCAGCCTGGGCCTAGCGGGACGAGAGACCCAGTACTTC.